The clone carrying this TCR beta chain came up many times. The authors prepared the TCRbeta library with unique molecular identifiers. MiXCR was run by TCRdb on the PCR reads, yielding one entry per CDR3 protein. The repertoire holds about 980,000 distinct CDR3 sequences, with less than 30% as singletons. These data belong to a study of T-cell reconstitution after alpha-beta-depleted transplantation in children. Sequencing was performed on PBMCs, mostly from graft donor cells, taken 360 days after TCRalphabeta/CD19-depleted stem cell transplant. This TCR was recovered from a boy younger than two who had a stem cell transplant for SCID, so the T cells may come from the graft donor.

The CDR3 sequence: CASSLGQGNTIYF. CDR3 nucleotide sequence: TGTGCCAGCAGTCTTGGACAGGGAAACACCATATATTTT. V is TRBV7-7 and J is TRBJ1-3; a possible D gene is TRBD1 (6 bases). This CDR3 is 13 amino acids long. The germline V gene has CDR1 SSHAT and CDR2 FNYEAQ (reference sequence). Trimming left V 6 bases short and J 4 bases short, with 10 bases between.